This T cell receptor (beta chain) was identified in a study of beta chain features in type 1 diabetes. It was via CD45RO/CCR7/CD25/CD127/CD95/CD27 that CD4+ naive, central memory, regulatory and stem cell-like memory cells were sorted. In all sorted populations, purity surpassed 98%. Germline V gene sequence: CDR1 SQVTM, CDR2 ANQGSEA. V gave up 6 bases and J gave up 4 bases; unmatched junction bases: 8. This CDR3 contains 14 residues. Details on this clone: Its antigen is still unknown.

Expressed TCRB transcripts were sequenced after all isolated RNA was converted to cDNA. Read counts averaged around 3.6 million for samples of naive, central memory and regulatory T cells. Profiling relied on immunoSEQ multiplex PCR, and the TCRdb table lists in-frame clones only, not all of them. In the table there are roughly 240,000 clones, 11% to 15% of which are singletons. Findings and caveats of the study: Naive, central memory and Treg TCRB repertoires seemed to resemble each other more closely in patients than they did in healthy donors.

The sequence was obtained from a woman aged 40 to 50 in good health. Specimen: naive CD4+ T cells from blood. The rearrangement uses TRBV29-1 and TRBJ1-2; 10 bases match TRBD1. CDR3: CSVARQGAIYGYTF. The CDR3 DNA is TGCAGCGTCGCTAGACAGGGGGCAATCTATGGCTACACCTTC.